The 24 T cell receptor beta chains below all came from one sample that was sequenced in a study of quantifying T cell responses using KT2 cells. Overall study: Reverse transcription used primers in the TCR alpha and beta constant regions.

A single-stranded UMI oligo with SP2 sequence was ligated to cDNA 3' ends. The first PCR ran roughly 4 cycles with an equimolar RC1.1 and RC1.2 beta primer mix. TCRdb re-called the UMI-ligation and nested PCR reads with MiXCR, one entry per CDR3 protein. The data contain tens of thousands of distinct CDR3 sequences, 11% of them singletons. Sample: PBMCs spiked with cells of the T cell clone KT2. The receptors originated from a human donor.

V usage is TRBV20-1 and J usage is TRBJ1-3; D gene uncertain. The germline V gene has CDR1 DFQATT and CDR2 SNEGSKA (reference sequence). V lost 0 bases and J lost 4, with 7 bases in between. This CDR3 has 13 residues. CDR3 protein: CSAREPIGNTIYF. In DNA form, the CDR3 reads TGCAGTGCTAGAGAACCAATCGGAAACACCATATATTTT.

This clonotype was seen at least ten times. The V gene is TRBV12-3 or TRBV12-4, the J gene TRBJ1-3, with a possible D match to TRBD1 (6 bases). V was clipped by 4 bases and J by 4 bases, with 14 bases between them. The CDR3 length is 15 residues. CDR3 residues: CASSSAGTTGNTIYF. CDR3 DNA sequence: TGTGCCAGCAGTTCAGCCGGGACAACCGGAAACACCATATATTTT.

This clonotype was counted between two and nine times. The gene calls are TRBV7-2 and TRBJ2-3; D call uncertain. Between the trimmed V and J ends, which lost 1 base and 4 bases, there was a span of 9 bases. CDR3 length: 14 residues. CDR1 and CDR2 from the germline V gene are SGHTA and FQGNSA. This chain's CDR3 is CASSLGTVADTQYF. CDR3 nucleotide sequence: TGTGCCAGCAGCTTAGGGACGGTTGCAGATACGCAGTATTTT.

This clonotype was seen just once. The rearrangement links TRBV12-3 or TRBV12-4 to TRBJ2-3, with no clear D. The V gene lost 3 bases and the J gene lost 1 base, with 5 bases spanning the gap. The CDR3 totals 13 residues. CDR3 coding DNA: TGTGCCAGCAGTTTGCTGCGCACAGATACGCAGTATTTT. Its protein is CASSLLRTDTQYF.

This chain uses TRBV3-1 with TRBJ1-1, with a tentative D call TRBD1 (5 bases). Trimming removed 1 base at V and 6 bases at J, with 9 bases between. The CDR3 runs to 13 residues. The germline V gene encodes CDR1 LGHDT and CDR2 YNNKEL (reference sequence). Here the CDR3 DNA reads TGTGCCAGCAGCCAAGTTCAGGGTTCTGAAGCTTTCTTT. It translates to CASSQVQGSEAFF. The whole variable domain, filled in from reference TRBV3-1 and TRBJ1-1, reads DTAVSQTPKYLVTQMGNDKSIKCEQNLGHDTMYWYKQDSKKFLKIMFSYNNKELIINETVPNRFSPKSPDKAHLNLHINSLELGDSAVYFCASSQVQGSEAFFGQGTRLTVV.

This clonotype turned up a few times. The chain is built from TRBV6-1 and TRBJ1-4, with D tentatively TRBD1 (6 bases). The CDR3 is 15 residues long. Trimming left V 4 bases short and J 5 bases short, with 14 bases between. From germline, CDR1 is MNHNS and CDR2 SASEGT. The CDR3 reads CASSGRGQRNEKLFF. DNA for the CDR3: TGTGCCAGCAGTGGGAGAGGACAGAGAAATGAAAAACTGTTTTTT.

This chain uses TRBV30 with TRBJ2-1; the D is unclear. Germline V gene data show CDR1 as GTSNPN and CDR2 as SVGIG (reference sequence). CDR3 length equals 12 residues. Trimming stripped 2 bases from V and 16 bases from J, with 18 bases between. CDR3 DNA: TGTGCCTGGAGTCCCCCAGACCACCGGAACTTCTTC. This translates into CAWSPPDHRNFF.

This clonotype was found a few times. V gene TRBV12-3 or TRBV12-4 combines with J gene TRBJ1-1, with D uncertain. CDR3 length: 12 residues. V was shortened by 5 bases and J by 7 bases, with 11 bases between the two germline ends. Here the CDR3 DNA reads TGTGCCAGCAGTACCTTCGACGGTGAAGCTTTCTTT. Its protein product is CASSTFDGEAFF.

Details on this clonotype: At one end, the junction sequence differs from germline, possibly due to a read error. V is TRBV6-2 or TRBV6-3 and J is TRBJ1-2; 10 bases line up with TRBD1. The CDR3 spans 18 residues. Germline V CDR1 and CDR2: MNHEY, SVGEGT. This CDR3 reads CASSFPGQGSEANYGYNF. CDR3 sequence (DNA): TGTGCCAGCAGTTTCCCGGGACAGGGGAGCGAGGCTAACTATGGCTACAACTTC.

This clonotype was counted ten times or more. The chain is built from TRBV6-2 or TRBV6-3 and TRBJ2-1; 8 nucleotides agree with TRBD2. The CDR3 covers 17 residues. CDR1 and CDR2 (germline): MNHEY, SVGEGT. V lost 7 bases to trimming and J lost 3 bases; unmatched junction nucleotides: 14. Here the CDR3 reads CASTSIRRSGNYNEQFF. CDR3 DNA: TGTGCCAGCACTAGCATCAGGCGTAGCGGGAACTACAATGAGCAGTTCTTC.

This clonotype came up many times. V gene TRBV20-1 combines with J gene TRBJ1-5; no firm D call. V shed 0 bases and J shed 0 bases, with 6 bases lying between them. Germline loops: CDR1 DFQATT, CDR2 SNEGSKA (reference sequence). The CDR3 extends over 14 amino acids. The CDR3 nucleotides are TGCAGTGCTAGAGACAGTAGTAGCAATCAGCCCCAGCATTTT. Protein sequence: CSARDSSSNQPQHF.

The gene calls are TRBV15 and TRBJ2-1; D is possibly TRBD1 or TRBD2 (5 bases each). The V end lost 4 bases, the J end lost 2 bases, and 12 bases lay between the germline ends. The CDR3 spans 15 residues. Germline-derived CDR1 and CDR2 are LNHNV and YYDKDF (reference sequence). The CDR3 bases are TGTGCCACCAGCACCAATCGGGGACCCTACAATGAGCAGTTCTTC. Protein: CATSTNRGPYNEQFF.

The J gene is TRBJ1-2, the V gene TRBV10-3; D not resolved. V shed 5 bases and J shed 2 bases, with 9 bases lying between them. CDR1 is ENHRY, CDR2 SYGVKD, per germline. This CDR3 is built from 13 residues. Written as DNA, the CDR3 is TGTGCCATCAGTCCAGACACGAACTATGGCTACACCTTC. Its translation: CAISPDTNYGYTF.

This clonotype was seen a handful of times. J is TRBJ1-1 and V is TRBV12-3 or TRBV12-4; 10 bases fit TRBD1. Trimming took 2 bases from V and 5 from J; bases not matched to a gene: 14. The CDR3 runs 18 residues. CDR3: CASSLLRTGGMTGTEAFF. DNA for the CDR3: TGTGCCAGCAGTTTACTCCGGACAGGGGGAATGACAGGGACTGAAGCTTTCTTT.

This clonotype has at least ten counts. The V and J genes are TRBV29-1 and TRBJ2-7; TRBD1 is a possible D gene (6 bases). Germline V CDR1 and CDR2: SQVTM, ANQGSEA. CDR3 length equals 12 residues. The V end was cut by 7 bases, the J end by 1 base, with 11 bases between. The chain's CDR3 is CSENRASYEQYF. For the CDR3, the DNA is TGCAGCGAGAACAGGGCTTCCTACGAGCAGTACTTC.

This clonotype was counted between two and nine times. The chain couples TRBV6-2 or TRBV6-3 to TRBJ1-3, with unresolved D. The germline V gene encodes CDR1 MNHEY and CDR2 SVGEGT. This CDR3 contains 18 residues. The ends were cut back, 6 bases at V and 0 bases at J, with 21 bases in the middle. CDR3 in DNA: TGTGCCAGCAGAGCCCGGGAAGCCATACTTAGCTCTGGAAACACCATATATTTT. Protein: CASRAREAILSSGNTIYF.

The sample holds many counts of this clonotype. This chain connects TRBV12-3 or TRBV12-4 to TRBJ2-4, with D possibly matching TRBD2 (5 bases). This CDR3 is built from 14 residues. V dropped 1 base and J dropped 6 bases, with 10 bases sitting between them. The CDR3 loop reads CASSLGGAGNIQYF. The CDR3 DNA follows: TGTGCCAGCAGTTTAGGGGGAGCTGGAAACATTCAGTACTTC.

The CDR3: CSVDGGGSYNEQFF. The DNA of the CDR3 is TGCAGCGTTGACGGAGGGGGGTCCTACAATGAGCAGTTCTTC. The gene calls are TRBV29-1 and TRBJ2-1; D could derive from TRBD1 or TRBD2 (6 bases each). In germline, CDR1 is SQVTM, CDR2 ANQGSEA. Trimming pared 3 bases from V and 1 base from J, leaving 10 bases between. The CDR3 loop spans 14 amino acids.

Only a few counts were recorded for this clonotype. This rearrangement joins TRBV6-5 to TRBJ2-2; 12 nucleotides line up with TRBD2. This CDR3 region has 16 residues. V lost 5 bases and J lost 1; bases outside the gene matches: 2. Germline V CDR1 and CDR2: MNHEY, SVGAGI. CDR3 amino acids: CASSPGLAGNTGELFF. The CDR3 DNA reads TGTGCCAGCAGTCCGGGACTAGCGGGGAACACCGGGGAGCTGTTTTTT.

This clonotype was observed a few times. The chain has TRBV29-1 and TRBJ2-1; D remains ambiguous. V was shortened by 5 bases and J by 3 bases, with 14 bases between the two germline ends. Germline assignment: CDR1 SQVTM and CDR2 ANQGSEA. This CDR3 has 14 amino acids. CDR3 residues: CSVQTGRVYNEQFF. In DNA, the CDR3 is TGCAGCGTTCAAACCGGTAGGGTCTACAATGAGCAGTTCTTC.

A few counts support this clonotype. This rearrangement joins TRBV12-3 or TRBV12-4 to TRBJ2-7; the D is unclear. Between the trimmed V and J ends, which lost 6 bases and 1 base, there was a span of 4 bases. The CDR3 has 11 amino acids. The CDR3 protein is CASSISYEQYF. As DNA, the CDR3 is TGTGCCAGCAGCATTTCCTACGAGCAGTACTTC.

The chain combines TRBV27 with TRBJ2-3, with D perhaps TRBD1 (5 bases). Trimming stripped 3 bases from V and 4 bases from J, with 11 bases between. The V gene's germline CDR1 is MNHEY and CDR2 SMNVEV (reference sequence). The CDR3 has 14 residues. CDR3 DNA: TGTGCCAGCAGTTTCAGGCAGGGTGCAGATACGCAGTATTTT. Residues: CASSFRQGADTQYF.

This chain uses TRBV6-5 with TRBJ1-1; D gene ambiguous. Germline loops: CDR1 MNHEY, CDR2 SVGAGI. There are 15 residues in the CDR3. Trimming stripped 2 bases from V and 1 base from J, with 11 bases between. The CDR3 nucleotides read TGTGCCAGCAGTTACCAGAGTGGAGGGAACACTGAAGCTTTCTTT. Protein sequence: CASSYQSGGNTEAFF.

This clonotype was seen a single time. This chain uses TRBV6-2 or TRBV6-3 with TRBJ1-5; D is ambiguous. The CDR3 extends over 14 amino acids. The germline V gene encodes CDR1 MNHEY and CDR2 SVGEGT. V lost 3 bases to trimming and J lost 1 base, with 7 bases between them. For the CDR3, the DNA is TGTGCCAGCAGTTATGGCGGGAGCAATCAGCCCCAGCATTTT. Translated, it gives CASSYGGSNQPQHF.